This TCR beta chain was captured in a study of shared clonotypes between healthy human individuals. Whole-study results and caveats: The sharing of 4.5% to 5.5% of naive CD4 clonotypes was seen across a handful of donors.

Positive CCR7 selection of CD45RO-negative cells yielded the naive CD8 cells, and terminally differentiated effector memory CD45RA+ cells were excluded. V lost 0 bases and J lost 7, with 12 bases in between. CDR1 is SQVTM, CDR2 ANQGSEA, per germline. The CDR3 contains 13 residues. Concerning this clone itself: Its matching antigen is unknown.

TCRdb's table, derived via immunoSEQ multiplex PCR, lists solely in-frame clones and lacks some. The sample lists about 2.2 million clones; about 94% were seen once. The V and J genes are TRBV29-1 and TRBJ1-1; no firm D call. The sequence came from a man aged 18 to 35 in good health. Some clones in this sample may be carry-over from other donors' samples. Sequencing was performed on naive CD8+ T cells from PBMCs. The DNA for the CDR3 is TGCAGCGTTGAAGATCCGGCGCTCGGTGAAGCTTTCTTT. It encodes CSVEDPALGEAFF.